The source of this TCR beta chain is a study of T cells in Graves' hyperthyroidism and ophthalmopathy. In the case of this clonotype: Antigen: not known.

Study-wide results and limits: By a 13 V-J model, ophthalmopathy was set apart from stable hyperthyroidism.

RNA transcripts provided the source from which TCR beta CDR3 regions were amplified. In the first-round RT-PCR of the TCR CDR3, the HTBI primer set was used. One entry per CDR3 protein results from TCRdb running MiXCR on the multiplex PCR reads. The repertoire has some 720,000 distinct CDR3 sequences, 15% to 20% of them found once; the top ten carry over 7.5%. Specimen: blood. The sequence came from a man younger than 30 with Graves' hyperthyroidism.

For the CDR3, the DNA is TGTGCCAGCTCCCTTAGACAGTGGCTCACCTACGAGCAGTACTTC. This translates into CASSLRQWLTYEQYF. This chain uses TRBV18 with TRBJ2-7; a weak D match, TRBD1 (5 bases). Germline loops: CDR1 KGHSH, CDR2 LQKENI. The V gene lost 6 bases and the J gene lost 2 bases, with 17 bases spanning the gap. The CDR3 extends over 15 amino acids.